This T cell receptor beta chain was identified during a study of blood T cell repertoires in COVID-19. This CDR3 region has 16 residues. Per the original methods: Estimation of nucleated cell counts was performed using reference gene primer amplification. Clones were sequenced by immunoSEQ multiplex PCR, and TCRdb holds only the in-frame ones, with some missing. V and J calls and clone size are copied from that table; D and trimming were computed from the DNA. The sample records about 300,000 clones, 90% being singletons. The sequencing sample was made of peripheral blood. The chain uses TRBV21-1 and TRBJ1-3; TRBD1 reflects the table's D call only, with no check against the DNA. TRBV21-1 is a documented pseudogene. This TCR derives from a woman between 50 and 59 years old with COVID-19, enrolled during active disease. The CDR3 nucleotides read TGTGCCAGCAGCCCCGGGACACTGGACTCTGGAAACACCATATATTTT. It translates to CASSPGTLDSGNTIYF.